This entry lists 10 T cell receptor beta chains sequenced from one sample in a study of T cells after yellow fever vaccination. TCRdb re-called the 5' RACE reads through MiXCR, storing one row per CDR3 protein. The sample holds about 350,000 distinct CDR3 sequences, 7% to 10% seen once. This material consisted of PBMCs, taken 35 to 50 days after the first yellow fever vaccination. These receptor sequences come from a man aged 18 to 29 who received the YFV17D yellow fever vaccine.

In the case of this clonotype: The CDR3 carries no conserved terminal phenylalanine or tryptophan, so it likely arises from a read error. The chain combines TRBV20-1 with TRBJ2-1, with 9 bases matching TRBD2. V gave up 2 bases and J gave up 0 bases; unmatched junction bases: 8. Looked up from germline, CDR1 is DFQATT and CDR2 is SNEGSKA (reference sequence). The length of the CDR3 is 17 residues. The DNA for the CDR3 is TGCAGTGCTAGAATTTTAGCGGGGGTGCTCTCCTACAATGAGCAGTTCTCC. Amino acids: CSARILAGVLSYNEQFS.

This clonotype was seen a few times. The chain links TRBV9 to TRBJ2-5; TRBD2 is a possible D gene (6 bases). The germline V gene encodes CDR1 SGDLS and CDR2 YYNGEE. This CDR3 region has 14 residues. Trimming shortened V by 3 bases and J by 2 bases, and 11 bases separated the two germline ends. CDR3 nucleotide sequence: TGTGCCAGCAGCGCCTGGGACTCGCAAGAGACCCAGTACTTC. It specifies CASSAWDSQETQYF.

This clonotype showed up many times. V is TRBV7-6 and J is TRBJ2-7; 12 bases align to TRBD2. The V gene's germline CDR1 is SGHVS and CDR2 FNYEAQ. The CDR3 totals 17 residues. The J segment lost 0 bases and the V segment lost 5 bases, leaving 8 bases of the junction unmatched. CDR3 region: CASSPLLTSGGSYEQYF. The DNA of the CDR3 is TGTGCCAGCAGCCCGCTGCTGACTAGCGGGGGCTCCTACGAGCAGTACTTC.

This clonotype has more than one count but fewer than ten. The chain joins TRBV10-3 to TRBJ1-2, with 7 nucleotides matching TRBD1. The CDR3 has 13 amino acids. V gave up 5 bases and J gave up 5 bases; unmatched junction bases: 5. CDR1 is ENHRY and CDR2 is SYGVKD in the germline V gene. CDR3 amino acids: CAISRTGVYGYTF. CDR3 bases: TGTGCCATCAGTCGGACAGGAGTTTATGGCTACACCTTC.

A few counts support this clonotype. This chain uses TRBV30 with TRBJ1-2; the D is unclear. The CDR3 covers 13 residues. With 0 bases removed from V and 6 bases from J, the gap between germline ends came to 11 bases. The germline CDR1 and CDR2 sequences are GTSNPN and SVGIG (reference sequence). CDR3 region: CAWSVIGGDGYTF. In DNA, the CDR3 is TGTGCCTGGAGTGTAATAGGAGGCGATGGCTACACCTTC.

This clonotype was detected once. The V and J genes are TRBV4-2 and TRBJ1-2; no definite D call. CDR1 LGHNA and CDR2 YNFKEQ come from the germline V gene. Trimming cost V 9 bases and J 7 bases, with 15 bases left between them. The CDR3 consists of 12 residues. CDR3 DNA sequence: TGTGCCAGGGGCCCCGGGGTCCTTGGCTACACCTTC. Its protein is CARGPGVLGYTF.

The chain recombines TRBV19 with TRBJ1-1; weak D call: TRBD1 (5 bases). Germline loops: CDR1 LNHDA, CDR2 SQIVND (reference sequence). The CDR3 spans 14 residues. Trimming took 6 bases from V and 1 from J, leaving 12 bases between them. CDR3 bases: TGTGCCAGTAGCACCACAGGCTCGAACACTGAAGCTTTCTTT. This gives the protein CASSTTGSNTEAFF.

The chain joins TRBV7-7 to TRBJ2-2; 7 bases agree with TRBD1. The CDR3 has 14 residues. The V gene end was trimmed by 4 bases and the J gene end by 6 bases; junction bases not matched to a gene: 5. Germline-derived CDR1 and CDR2 are SSHAT and FNYEAQ (reference sequence). DNA for the CDR3: TGTGCCAGCAGCTCCCGACAGGGCTCCGGGGAGCTGTTTTTT. It translates to CASSSRQGSGELFF.

J is TRBJ1-2 and V is TRBV20-1; D gene ambiguous. Trimming took off 2 bases at V and 7 bases at J, with 11 bases between the two ends. The CDR3 covers 12 residues. CDR1 and CDR2 from the germline V gene are DFQATT and SNEGSKA (reference sequence). In DNA form, the CDR3 reads TGCAGTGCTAGAACCCCTTGGGGTGGCTACACCTTC. Its translation is CSARTPWGGYTF.

V gene TRBV6-5 combines with J gene TRBJ1-2; 11 bases are a match to TRBD1. With 2 bases clipped from V and 4 bases from J, the junction kept 3 bases outside the gene matches. CDR1 is MNHEY and CDR2 is SVGAGI in the germline V gene. The CDR3 contains 15 residues. The CDR3 sequence is CASSYRGQGAYGYTF. The CDR3, as DNA: TGTGCCAGCAGTTACCGTGGACAGGGGGCCTATGGCTACACCTTC.